The 4 T cell receptor beta chains below were found in one sample sequenced in a study of T cells in lung cancer brain metastases. Sequencing was performed with immunoSEQ multiplex PCR; in TCRdb, only in-frame clones are kept and a portion is missing. The repertoire includes 3,500 or so clones, approximately 90% of them detected once, and more than 10% sits in the top ten. Sequencing input: tumor tissue from the primary lung tumor. These receptors came from a man aged 60 to 69 with non-small cell lung cancer.

The V call is TRBV12-5, the J call TRBJ2-2, with a weak D call TRBD2 (5 bases). The germline V gene has CDR1 LGHNT and CDR2 FRNRAP. V lost 2 bases to trimming and J lost 4 bases, with 8 bases between them. CDR3 length: 14 residues. The CDR3 region is CASGLTGSTGELFF. The CDR3 bases are TGTGCTAGTGGTTTGACGGGGAGCACCGGGGAGCTGTTTTTT. The full variable domain, rest sourced from reference TRBV12-5 and TRBJ2-2, is DARVTQTPRHKVTEMGQEVTMRCQPILGHNTVFWYRQTMMQGLELLAYFRNRAPLDDSGMPKDRFSAEMPDATLATLKIQPSEPRDSAVYFCASGLTGSTGELFFGEGSRLTVL.

In this sample, this clone turned up a few times. The chain is built from TRBV19 and TRBJ1-5, with D possibly being TRBD1 (5 bases). The CDR3 runs 15 residues. The germline CDR1 and CDR2 sequences are LNHDA and SQIVND (reference sequence). The V end lost 5 bases, the J end lost 3 bases, and 14 bases lay between the germline ends. CDR3 sequence (DNA): TGTGCCAGTAGTTTCTTTCAGGGATCCAATCAGCCCCAGCATTTT. Encoded protein: CASSFFQGSNQPQHF.

J is TRBJ1-1 and V is TRBV19, with no clear D. V lost 5 bases and J lost 1, with 14 bases in between. Germline CDR1 LNHDA, CDR2 SQIVND (reference sequence). The CDR3 spans 15 residues. The CDR3 loop is CASSSQFYPNTEAFF. Here the CDR3 DNA reads TGTGCCAGTAGTTCCCAATTTTACCCGAACACTGAAGCTTTCTTT.

This clone was picked up one time. J is TRBJ1-5 and V is TRBV7-9; D is uncertain. Germline CDR1 reads SEHNR; CDR2 reads FQNEAQ (reference sequence). Trimming pared 1 base from V and 5 bases from J, leaving 6 bases between. This CDR3 region has 13 residues. CDR3 nucleotides: TGTGCCAGCAGCTTAGTGGGTGATCAGCCCCAGCATTTT. Translation gives CASSLVGDQPQHF.